Listed here are 5 T cell receptor beta chains from one sample, sequenced in a study of cytomegalovirus exposure and HLA in healthy donors. It was with 60 Vbeta and 13 Jbeta primers that the PCR ran. Generated by immunoSEQ multiplex PCR, the TCRdb table keeps only in-frame clones and is missing some. Listed are over 100,000 clones; 3.7% falls within the top ten. The sequencing input was PBMCs. Receptors were obtained from a man under 40 in good health and CMV-seronegative.

This chain uses TRBV13 with TRBJ2-7; 11 bases map to TRBD2. This CDR3 is built from 16 residues. Germline CDR1 and CDR2: PRHDT and FYEKMQ (reference sequence). The ends lost 4 bases at V and 4 bases at J; junction bases unmatched: 9. CDR3 sequence: CASSSQTSGDRYEQYF. The CDR3 region has the DNA TGTGCCAGCAGCTCCCAGACTAGCGGGGATCGGTACGAGCAGTACTTC.

This chain joins TRBV7-9 and TRBJ1-6, with TRBD1 matching 10 bases. Germline-derived CDR1 and CDR2 are SEHNR and FQNEAQ (reference sequence). The CDR3 totals 16 residues. The junction had 10 bases not matched to a gene; V was cut back by 5 bases and J by 9 bases. The CDR3 bases are TGTGCCAGCAGCCGAATGACAGGGGGCGAGGGTTCACCCCTCCACTTT. Protein sequence: CASSRMTGGEGSPLHF.

This chain links TRBV19 with TRBJ1-2, with 8 bases matching TRBD1. The V and J ends lost 5 bases and 3 bases, in that order; junction bases with no gene match: 8. The germline V gene has CDR1 LNHDA and CDR2 SQIVND (reference sequence). The CDR3 has 15 residues. The CDR3 DNA is TGTGCCAGTAGTCCAGAAACAGGGGGGTACTATGGCTACACCTTC. Its protein product is CASSPETGGYYGYTF.

The chain couples TRBV11-3 to TRBJ2-2; 7 bases line up with TRBD1. CDR3 length: 16 residues. CDR1 and CDR2 from the germline V gene are SGHNT and YENEEA. J gave up 4 bases and V 3 bases, and 8 bases lay outside the gene matches. CDR3 residues: CASSFLLTGFTGELFF. CDR3 sequence (DNA): TGTGCCAGCAGCTTTCTTCTGACAGGGTTCACCGGGGAGCTGTTTTTT.

The chain links TRBV7-8 to TRBJ1-4; TRBD1 matches 11 bases. The germline V gene has CDR1 SGHVS and CDR2 FQNEAQ. This CDR3 has 15 residues. Trimming at V came to 2 bases and at J to 7 bases, leaving 3 bases not matched to a gene. The CDR3 nucleotides read TGTGCCAGCAGCTTAAGGGACAGGGGGTTTGAAAAACTGTTTTTT. Residues: CASSLRDRGFEKLFF.